The clone carrying this TCR beta chain was found a few times. The CDR3 spans 16 residues. Trimming pared 5 bases from V and 0 bases from J, leaving 14 bases between. Germline V gene lookup returns CDR1 SGHVS and CDR2 FQNEAQ. TCR alpha and beta CDR3 regions were amplified from RNA using iRepertoire nested multiplex PCR. Tissue mRNA or PBMC total RNA, about 90-450 ng, went into one-step reverse transcription and amplification. TCRdb reanalysed the multiplex PCR reads using MiXCR and keeps one entry per CDR3 protein. The table lists 300,000 to 450,000 distinct CDR3 sequences, roughly two fifths of them singletons. This sample was included in a study of glioma-infiltrating T cells. About the research overall: Blood libraries targeted roughly 4.5- to 11-fold coverage of some 980,000 T cells.

This sequence originates from a human donor with low-grade glioma or glioblastoma, undergoing nonglioma brain surgery, or in good health (not recorded which). The sample consisted of glioma tissue, nonneoplastic brain tissue, or PBMCs (not recorded which). This chain joins TRBV7-8 and TRBJ1-5; no firm D call. The CDR3 region is CASSQLGGYSNQPQHF. The CDR3 DNA is TGTGCCAGCAGCCAACTGGGCGGATATAGCAATCAGCCCCAGCATTTT.